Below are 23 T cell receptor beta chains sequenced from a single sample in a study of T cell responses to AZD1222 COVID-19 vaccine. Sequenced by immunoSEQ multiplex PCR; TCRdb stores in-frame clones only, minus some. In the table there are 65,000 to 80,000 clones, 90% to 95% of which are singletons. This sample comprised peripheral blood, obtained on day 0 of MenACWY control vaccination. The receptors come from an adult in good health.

The CDR3 bases are TGTGCCAGCAACCCGGTTGGGGATTACAATGAGCAGTTCTTC. It specifies CASNPVGDYNEQFF. V is TRBV28 and J is TRBJ2-1; D gene uncertain. Trimming shortened V by 7 bases and J by 4 bases, and 14 bases separated the two germline ends. The CDR3 is 14 amino acids. In germline, CDR1 is MDHEN, CDR2 SYDVKM.

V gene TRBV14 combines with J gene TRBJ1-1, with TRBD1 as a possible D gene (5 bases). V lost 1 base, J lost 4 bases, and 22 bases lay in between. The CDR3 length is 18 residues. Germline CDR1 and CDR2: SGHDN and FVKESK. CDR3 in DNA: TGTGCCAGCAGCCAAGGTCTATTGAACCAGGGCCGGGGCACTGAAGCTTTCTTT. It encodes CASSQGLLNQGRGTEAFF.

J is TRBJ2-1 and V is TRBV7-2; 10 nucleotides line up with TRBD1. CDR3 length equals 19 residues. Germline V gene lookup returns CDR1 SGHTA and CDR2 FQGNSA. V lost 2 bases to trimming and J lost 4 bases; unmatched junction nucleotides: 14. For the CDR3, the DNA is TGTGCCAGCAGCTTATTCTCGTCTTTATGGGACAGGGGATACAATGAGCAGTTCTTC. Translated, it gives CASSLFSSLWDRGYNEQFF.

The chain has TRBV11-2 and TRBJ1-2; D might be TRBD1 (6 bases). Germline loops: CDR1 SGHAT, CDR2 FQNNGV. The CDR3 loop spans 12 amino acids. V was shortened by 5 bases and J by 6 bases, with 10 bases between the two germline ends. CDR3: CASSLGAHGYTF. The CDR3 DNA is TGTGCCAGCAGCCTGGGGGCGCATGGCTACACCTTC.

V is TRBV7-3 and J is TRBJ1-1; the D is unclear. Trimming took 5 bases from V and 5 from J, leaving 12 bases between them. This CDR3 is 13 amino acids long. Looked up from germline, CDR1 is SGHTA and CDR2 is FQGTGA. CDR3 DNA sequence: TGTGCCAGCAGCCTCAACCCGGGGACTGAAGCTTTCTTT. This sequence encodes CASSLNPGTEAFF.

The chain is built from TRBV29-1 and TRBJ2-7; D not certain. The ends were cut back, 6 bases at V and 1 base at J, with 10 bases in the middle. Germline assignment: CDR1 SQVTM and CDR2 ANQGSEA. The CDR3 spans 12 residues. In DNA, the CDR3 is TGCAGCGTGTTGGGCAGTTCCTACGAGCAGTACTTC. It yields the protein CSVLGSSYEQYF.

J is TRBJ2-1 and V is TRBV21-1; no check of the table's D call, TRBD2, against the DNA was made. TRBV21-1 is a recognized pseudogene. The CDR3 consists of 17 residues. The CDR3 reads CASSKGRGGGGYNEQFF. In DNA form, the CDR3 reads TGTGCCAGCAGCAAAGGGAGGGGAGGCGGGGGATACAATGAGCAGTTCTTC.

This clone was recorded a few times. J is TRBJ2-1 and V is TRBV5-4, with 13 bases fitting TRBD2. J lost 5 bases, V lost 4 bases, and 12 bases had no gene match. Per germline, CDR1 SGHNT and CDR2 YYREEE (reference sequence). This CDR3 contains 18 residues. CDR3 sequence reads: CASSNPRLAGGRDNEQFF. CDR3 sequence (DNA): TGTGCCAGCAGCAACCCTCGACTAGCGGGAGGTAGGGACAATGAGCAGTTCTTC.

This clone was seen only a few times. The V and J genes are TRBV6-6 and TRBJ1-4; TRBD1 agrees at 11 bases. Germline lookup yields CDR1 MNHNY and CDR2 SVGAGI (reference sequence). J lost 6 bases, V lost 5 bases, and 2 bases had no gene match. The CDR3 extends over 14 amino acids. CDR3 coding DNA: TGTGCCAGCAGTACGGGACAGGGGGATGAAAAACTGTTTTTT. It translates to CASSTGQGDEKLFF.

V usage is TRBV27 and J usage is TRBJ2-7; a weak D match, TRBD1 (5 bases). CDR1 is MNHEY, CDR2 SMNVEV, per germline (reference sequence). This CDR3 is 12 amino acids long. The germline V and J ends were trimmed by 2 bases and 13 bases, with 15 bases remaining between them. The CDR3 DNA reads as TGTGCCAGCAGTTTAGGGCAGGGTCTTTTTTACTTC. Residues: CASSLGQGLFYF.

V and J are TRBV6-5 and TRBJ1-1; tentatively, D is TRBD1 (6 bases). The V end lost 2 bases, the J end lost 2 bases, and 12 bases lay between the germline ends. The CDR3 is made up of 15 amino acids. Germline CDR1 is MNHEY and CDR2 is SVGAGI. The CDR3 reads CASSYVQGSNTEAFF. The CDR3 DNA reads TGTGCCAGCAGTTACGTGCAGGGGAGTAACACTGAAGCTTTCTTT.

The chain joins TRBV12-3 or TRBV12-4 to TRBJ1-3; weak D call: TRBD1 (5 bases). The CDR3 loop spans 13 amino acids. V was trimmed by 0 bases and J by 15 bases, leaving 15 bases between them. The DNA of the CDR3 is TGTGCCAGCAGTTTAGCGATCGGGACCGAGGGATATTTT. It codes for CASSLAIGTEGYF.

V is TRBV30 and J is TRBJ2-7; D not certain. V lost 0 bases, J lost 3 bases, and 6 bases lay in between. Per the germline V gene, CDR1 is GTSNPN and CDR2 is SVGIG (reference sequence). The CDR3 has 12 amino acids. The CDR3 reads CAWSVVGYEQYF. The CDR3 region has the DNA TGTGCCTGGAGTGTGGTGGGCTACGAGCAGTACTTC.

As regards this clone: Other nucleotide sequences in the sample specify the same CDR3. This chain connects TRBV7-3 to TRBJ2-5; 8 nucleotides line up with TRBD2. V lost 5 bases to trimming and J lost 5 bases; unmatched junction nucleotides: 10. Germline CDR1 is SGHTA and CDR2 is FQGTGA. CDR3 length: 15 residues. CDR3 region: CASSPAGAAGETQYF. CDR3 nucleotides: TGTGCCAGCAGCCCAGCGGGGGCGGCGGGGGAGACCCAGTACTTC.

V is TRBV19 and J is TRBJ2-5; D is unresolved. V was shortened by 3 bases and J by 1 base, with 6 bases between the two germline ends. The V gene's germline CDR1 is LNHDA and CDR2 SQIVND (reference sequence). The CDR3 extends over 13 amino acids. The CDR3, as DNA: TGTGCCAGTAGTATGGGGATCCAAGAGACCCAGTACTTC. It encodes CASSMGIQETQYF.

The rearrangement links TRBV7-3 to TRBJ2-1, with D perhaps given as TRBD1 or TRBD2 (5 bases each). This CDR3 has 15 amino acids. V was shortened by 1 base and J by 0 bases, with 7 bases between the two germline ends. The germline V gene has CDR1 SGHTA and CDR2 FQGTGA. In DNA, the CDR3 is TGTGCCAGCAGCTTAAGGGGGACCTCCTACAATGAGCAGTTCTTC. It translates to CASSLRGTSYNEQFF.

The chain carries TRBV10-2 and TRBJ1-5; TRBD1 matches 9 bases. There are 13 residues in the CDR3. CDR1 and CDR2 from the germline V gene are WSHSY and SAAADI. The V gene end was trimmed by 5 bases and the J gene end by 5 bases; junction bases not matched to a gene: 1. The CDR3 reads CASSWDRDQPQHF. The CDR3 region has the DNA TGCGCCAGCAGTTGGGACAGGGATCAGCCCCAGCATTTT.

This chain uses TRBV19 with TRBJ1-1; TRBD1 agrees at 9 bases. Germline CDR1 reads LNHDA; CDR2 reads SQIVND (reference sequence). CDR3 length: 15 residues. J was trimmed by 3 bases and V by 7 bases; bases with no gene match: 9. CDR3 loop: CASTYGDRADTEAFF. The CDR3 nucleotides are TGTGCCAGTACCTATGGGGACAGGGCCGACACTGAAGCTTTCTTT.

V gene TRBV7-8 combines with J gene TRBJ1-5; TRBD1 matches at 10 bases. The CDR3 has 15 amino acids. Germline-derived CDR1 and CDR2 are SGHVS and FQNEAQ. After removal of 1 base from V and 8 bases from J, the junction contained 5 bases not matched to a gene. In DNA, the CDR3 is TGTGCCAGCAGCTTAGGACAGGGGGCGTTTGAGCCCCAGCATTTT. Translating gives CASSLGQGAFEPQHF.

The CDR3 DNA reads as TGTGCCAGCAGTGATGGGGTAGCGGGGGCGCCGAACACCGGGGAGCTGTTTTTT. This gives the protein CASSDGVAGAPNTGELFF. The rearrangement uses TRBV6-1 and TRBJ2-2, with 9 bases lining up with TRBD2. V was pared by 3 bases and J by 0 bases, with 8 bases of the junction left unmatched. Germline CDR1 MNHNS, CDR2 SASEGT. This CDR3 has 18 residues.

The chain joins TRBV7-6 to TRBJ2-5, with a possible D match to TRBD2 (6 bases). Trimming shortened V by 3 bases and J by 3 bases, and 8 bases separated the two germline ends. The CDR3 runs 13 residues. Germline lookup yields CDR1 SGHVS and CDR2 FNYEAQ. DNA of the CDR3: TGTGCCAGCAGCTTGACGGGGGAAGAGACCCAGTACTTC. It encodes CASSLTGEETQYF.

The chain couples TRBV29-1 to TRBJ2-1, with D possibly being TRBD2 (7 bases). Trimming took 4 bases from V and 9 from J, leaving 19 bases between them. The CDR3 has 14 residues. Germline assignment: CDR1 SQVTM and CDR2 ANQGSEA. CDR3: CSVAGGDPDGEQFF. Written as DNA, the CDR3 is TGCAGCGTTGCGGGGGGCGATCCGGACGGTGAGCAGTTCTTC.

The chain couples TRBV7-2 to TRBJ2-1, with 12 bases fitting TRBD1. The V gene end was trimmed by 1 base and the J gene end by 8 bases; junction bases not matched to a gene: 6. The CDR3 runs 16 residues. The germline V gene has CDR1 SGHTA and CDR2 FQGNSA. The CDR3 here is CASSLVAGQGAYEQFF. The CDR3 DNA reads TGTGCCAGCAGCTTAGTAGCGGGACAGGGGGCTTATGAGCAGTTCTTC. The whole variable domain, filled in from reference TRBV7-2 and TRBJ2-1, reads GAGVSQSPSNKVTEKGKDVELRCDPISGHTALYWYRQSLGQGLEFLIYFQGNSAPDKSGLPSDRFSAERTGGSVSTLTIQRTQQEDSAVYLCASSLVAGQGAYEQFFGPGTRLTVL.